Listed below are T cell receptor beta chains from one sample, sequenced in a study of cytomegalovirus exposure and HLA in healthy donors. Method: immunoSEQ multiplex PCR; TCRdb's copy keeps in-frame clones and lacks some. The repertoire consists of 110,000 to 150,000 clones, with about 70% occurring once and the leading ten covering under 2.5%. The sequenced sample was PBMCs. The receptors were sampled from a woman in her sixties or seventies in good health and CMV-seropositive. The conserved cysteine and the conserved F or W are not part of the CDR3 here. Fields, in order: V gene, CDR3 protein.

V: TRBV2; CDR3: ASSESGTGVTEAF
V: TRBV5-1; CDR3: ASSGQAMNTEAF
V: TRBV28; CDR3: ASRGAMNTEAF
V: TRBV29-1; CDR3: SVERNNAGVGD
V: TRBV5-1; CDR3: ASSLGTGAEQY
V: TRBV5-1; CDR3: ASSLATSGAEQF
V: TRBV5-1; CDR3: ASSPSTGVAAAGEQF
V: TRBV29-1; CDR3: SVSAGAAYEQY
V: TRBV29-1; CDR3: SAQGGAYDYGYT
V: TRBV5-1; CDR3: ASSPQPGGKDTGELF
V: TRBV6-5; CDR3: ASSLSPGETDTQY
V: TRBV6-5; CDR3: ASSNRDRVIDEQF
V: TRBV7-8; CDR3: ASSLRASGYNEQF
V: TRBV28; CDR3: ASGPGTGGSNQPQH
V: TRBV28; CDR3: ASSFGGAKNIQY
V: TRBV5-1; CDR3: ASSPGGAWGEKLF
V: TRBV2; CDR3: ASSETRDIYNEQF
V: TRBV4-1; CDR3: ASSQGGRLAYEQY
V: TRBV9; CDR3: ASSVDLETQY
V: TRBV2; CDR3: ASSEALRRGFAF
V: TRBV7-8; CDR3: ASSSDRAGANVLT
V: TRBV6-5; CDR3: ASSYRDSYEQY
V: TRBV2; CDR3: ASSVRDSNTGELF
V: TRBV7-8; CDR3: ASSMSYEQY
V: TRBV28; CDR3: ASRPEGRASYEQY
V: TRBV28; CDR3: ASSFGDSNQPQH
V: TRBV10-3; CDR3: AISVQGSEQF
V: TRBV7-9; CDR3: ASSGGGGTTYEQY
V: TRBV28; CDR3: ASGSTGIHQPQH
V: TRBV23-1; CDR3: ASSHLARYNEQF
V: TRBV6-5; CDR3: ASIRSRETEAF
V: TRBV5-1; CDR3: ASSLGSAQGTDTQY
V: TRBV11-2; CDR3: ASSLIPRTLNTEAF
V: TRBV5-1; CDR3: ASRLAGGYNEQF
V: TRBV5-1; CDR3: ASSLPSGEQF
V: TRBV5-6; CDR3: ASSPLAGGLNEQF
V: TRBV23-1; CDR3: ASSQITEGPEAF
V: TRBV19; CDR3: ASSTGTGLIGELF
V: TRBV19; CDR3: ASKADRGAGELF
V: TRBV2; CDR3: ATRSSYEQY
V: TRBV6-6; CDR3: ASSYGEGEQY
V: TRBV28; CDR3: ASSQYQPQH
V: TRBV5-1; CDR3: ASSLDRSSGNTIY
V: TRBV6-5; CDR3: ASSRTGINSPLH
V: TRBV7-6; CDR3: ASSLGRDTDTQY
V: TRBV27; CDR3: ASSLSPGLGETQY
V: TRBV18; CDR3: ASSPDRVTEAF
V: TRBV5-1; CDR3: ASSFPPGQGAYEQY